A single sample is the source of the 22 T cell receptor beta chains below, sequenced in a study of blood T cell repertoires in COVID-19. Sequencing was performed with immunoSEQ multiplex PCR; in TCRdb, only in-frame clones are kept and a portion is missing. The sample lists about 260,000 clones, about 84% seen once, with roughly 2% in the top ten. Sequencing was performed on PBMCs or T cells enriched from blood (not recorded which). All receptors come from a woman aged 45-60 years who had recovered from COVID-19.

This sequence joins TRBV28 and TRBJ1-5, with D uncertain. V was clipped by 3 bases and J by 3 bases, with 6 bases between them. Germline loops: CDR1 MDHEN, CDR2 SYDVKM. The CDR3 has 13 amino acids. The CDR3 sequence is CASSFSVNQPQHF. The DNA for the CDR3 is TGTGCCAGCAGTTTTTCGGTCAATCAGCCCCAGCATTTT.

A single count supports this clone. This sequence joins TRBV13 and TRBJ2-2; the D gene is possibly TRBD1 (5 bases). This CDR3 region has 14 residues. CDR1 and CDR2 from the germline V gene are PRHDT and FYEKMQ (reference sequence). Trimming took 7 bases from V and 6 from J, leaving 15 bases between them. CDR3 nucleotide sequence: TGTGCCAGCACCTTGGGCCCCAGGGCCGGGGAGCTGTTTTTT. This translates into CASTLGPRAGELFF.

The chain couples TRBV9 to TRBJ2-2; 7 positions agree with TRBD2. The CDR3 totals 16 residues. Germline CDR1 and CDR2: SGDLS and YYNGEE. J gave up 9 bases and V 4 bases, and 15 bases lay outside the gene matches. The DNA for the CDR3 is TGTGCCAGCAGCCCACGTGGGATCTCGGGGGGACGGGAGCTGTTTTTT. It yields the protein CASSPRGISGGRELFF.

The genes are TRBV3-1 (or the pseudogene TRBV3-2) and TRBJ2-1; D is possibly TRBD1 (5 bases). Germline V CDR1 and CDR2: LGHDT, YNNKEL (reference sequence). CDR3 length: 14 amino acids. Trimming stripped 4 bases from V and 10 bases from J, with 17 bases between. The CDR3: CASSPYLGRREQFF. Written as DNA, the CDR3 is TGTGCCAGCAGCCCCTACCTGGGGCGCCGGGAGCAGTTCTTC.

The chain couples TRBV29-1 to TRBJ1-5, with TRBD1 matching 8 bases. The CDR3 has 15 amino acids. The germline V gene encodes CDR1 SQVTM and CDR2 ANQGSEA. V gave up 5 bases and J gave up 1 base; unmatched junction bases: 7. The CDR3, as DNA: TGCAGCGTTTTTATAGGACAGGGAAGCAATCAGCCCCAGCATTTT. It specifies CSVFIGQGSNQPQHF.

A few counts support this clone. CDR3 coding DNA: TGCGCCAGCAGCCAAGATCCAAGGAGAGTGGCTAACTATGGCTACACCTTC. Residues: CASSQDPRRVANYGYTF. The chain links TRBV4-1 to TRBJ1-2; D remains unclear. The germline V gene has CDR1 MGHRA and CDR2 YSYEKL. The CDR3 spans 17 residues. The V end lost 0 bases, the J end lost 0 bases, and 14 bases lay between the germline ends.

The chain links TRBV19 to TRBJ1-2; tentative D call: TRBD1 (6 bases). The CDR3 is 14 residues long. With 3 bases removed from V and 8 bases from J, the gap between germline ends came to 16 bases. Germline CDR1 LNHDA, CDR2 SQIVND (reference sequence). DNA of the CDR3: TGTGCCAGTAGTATTCCTTCTTGGGGGCCAGGCTACACCTTC. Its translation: CASSIPSWGPGYTF. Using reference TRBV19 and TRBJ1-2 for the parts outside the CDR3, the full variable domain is DGGITQSPKYLFRKEGQNVTLSCEQNLNHDAMYWYRQDPGQGLRLIYYSQIVNDFQKGDIAEGYSVSREKKESFPLTVTSAQKNPTAFYLCASSIPSWGPGYTFGSGTRLTVV.

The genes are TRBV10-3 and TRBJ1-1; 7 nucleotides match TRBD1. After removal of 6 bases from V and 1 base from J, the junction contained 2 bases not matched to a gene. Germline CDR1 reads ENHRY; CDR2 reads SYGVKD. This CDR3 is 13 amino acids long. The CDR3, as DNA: TGTGCCATCAGCGACAGGGCGAACACTGAAGCTTTCTTT. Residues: CAISDRANTEAFF.

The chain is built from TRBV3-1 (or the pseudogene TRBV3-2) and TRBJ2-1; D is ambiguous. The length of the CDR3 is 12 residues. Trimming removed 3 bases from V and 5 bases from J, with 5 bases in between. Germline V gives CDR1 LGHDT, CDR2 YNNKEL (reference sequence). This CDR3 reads CASSQYNNEQFF. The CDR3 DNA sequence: TGTGCCAGCAGCCAGTATAACAATGAGCAGTTCTTC.

The CDR3 nucleotides are TGCGCCAGCAGCCAAGAGGAGAGCGGGGGGGCTTACCACAATGAGCAGTTCTTC. It codes for CASSQEESGGAYHNEQFF. The rearrangement joins TRBV4-1 to TRBJ2-1; 10 nucleotides match TRBD2. The trim removed 0 bases at V and 5 bases at J, leaving 10 bases unmatched. The CDR3 is made up of 18 amino acids. The V gene's germline CDR1 is MGHRA and CDR2 YSYEKL.

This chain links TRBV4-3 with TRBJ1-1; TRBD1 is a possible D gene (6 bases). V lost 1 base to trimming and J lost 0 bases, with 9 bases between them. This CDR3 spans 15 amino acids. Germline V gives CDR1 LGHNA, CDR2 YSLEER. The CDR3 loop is CASSQGTAMNTEAFF. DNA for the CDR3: TGCGCCAGCAGCCAAGGGACAGCCATGAACACTGAAGCTTTCTTT.

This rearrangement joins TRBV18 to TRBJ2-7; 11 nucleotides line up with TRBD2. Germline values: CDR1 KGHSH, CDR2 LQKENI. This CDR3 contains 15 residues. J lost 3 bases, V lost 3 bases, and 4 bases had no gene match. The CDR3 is CASSPTGTSGYEQYF. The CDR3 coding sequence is TGTGCCAGCTCACCGACCGGGACTAGCGGCTACGAGCAGTACTTC.

The CDR3 DNA reads as TGTGCCAGCAAGGGGGCGGTAAACAATGAGCAGTTCTTC. Translation gives CASKGAVNNEQFF. The V and J genes are TRBV3-1 (or the pseudogene TRBV3-2) and TRBJ2-1; TRBD1 aligns across 7 bases. CDR3 length equals 13 residues. The V gene's germline CDR1 is LGHDT and CDR2 YNNKEL (reference sequence). With V trimmed by 7 bases and J by 5 bases, 5 bases remained unmatched.

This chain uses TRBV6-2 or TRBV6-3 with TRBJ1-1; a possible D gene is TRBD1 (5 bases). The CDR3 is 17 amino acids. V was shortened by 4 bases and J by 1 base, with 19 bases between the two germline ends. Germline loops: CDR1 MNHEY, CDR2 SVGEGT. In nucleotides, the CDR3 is TGTGCCAGCAGTTCCCGATTCGGGGGAAGGGAGAACACTGAAGCTTTCTTT. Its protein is CASSSRFGGRENTEAFF.

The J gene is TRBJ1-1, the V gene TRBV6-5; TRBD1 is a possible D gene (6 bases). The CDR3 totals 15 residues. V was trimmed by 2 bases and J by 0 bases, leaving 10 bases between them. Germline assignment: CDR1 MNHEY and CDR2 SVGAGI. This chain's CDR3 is CASSYRGQLNTEAFF. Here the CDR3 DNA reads TGTGCCAGCAGTTACCGTGGACAGTTGAACACTGAAGCTTTCTTT.

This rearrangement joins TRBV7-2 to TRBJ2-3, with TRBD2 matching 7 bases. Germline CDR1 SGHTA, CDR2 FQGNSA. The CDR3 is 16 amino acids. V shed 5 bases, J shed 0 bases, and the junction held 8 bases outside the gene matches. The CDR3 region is CASSPLSGSSTDTQYF. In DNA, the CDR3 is TGTGCCAGCAGCCCCCTTAGCGGGTCTAGCACAGATACGCAGTATTTT.

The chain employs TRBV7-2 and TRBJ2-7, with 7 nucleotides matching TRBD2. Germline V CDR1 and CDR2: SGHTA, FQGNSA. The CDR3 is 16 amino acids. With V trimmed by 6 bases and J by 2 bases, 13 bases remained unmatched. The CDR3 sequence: CASRPSRGGPAYEQYF. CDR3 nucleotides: TGTGCCAGCAGACCATCCCGGGGAGGGCCGGCCTACGAGCAGTACTTC.

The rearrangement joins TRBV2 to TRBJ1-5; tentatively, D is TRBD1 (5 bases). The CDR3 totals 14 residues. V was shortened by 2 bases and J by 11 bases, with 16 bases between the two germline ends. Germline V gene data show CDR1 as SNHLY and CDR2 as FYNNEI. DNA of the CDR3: TGTGCCAGCAGTGAAACAGGCCAACGACTTGCCCAGCATTTT. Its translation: CASSETGQRLAQHF.

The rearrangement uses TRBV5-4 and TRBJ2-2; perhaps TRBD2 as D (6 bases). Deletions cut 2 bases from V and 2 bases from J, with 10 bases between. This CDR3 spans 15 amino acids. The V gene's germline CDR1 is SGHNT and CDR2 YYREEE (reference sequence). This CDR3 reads CASSFRRENTGELFF. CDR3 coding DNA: TGTGCCAGCAGCTTCCGGAGGGAAAACACCGGGGAGCTGTTTTTT.

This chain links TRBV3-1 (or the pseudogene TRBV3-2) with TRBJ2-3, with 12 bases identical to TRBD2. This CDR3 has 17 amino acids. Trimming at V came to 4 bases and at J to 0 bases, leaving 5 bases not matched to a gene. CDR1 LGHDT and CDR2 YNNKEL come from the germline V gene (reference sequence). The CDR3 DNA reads TGTGCCAGCAGCCTCCGGACTAGCGGGGCTAGCACAGATACGCAGTATTTT. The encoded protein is CASSLRTSGASTDTQYF.

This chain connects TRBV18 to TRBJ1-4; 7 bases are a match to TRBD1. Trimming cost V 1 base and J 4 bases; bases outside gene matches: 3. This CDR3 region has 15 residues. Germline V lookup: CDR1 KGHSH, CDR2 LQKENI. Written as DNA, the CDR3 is TGTGCCAGCTCACCACGGCGGGACAGTAATGAAAAACTGTTTTTT. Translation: CASSPRRDSNEKLFF.

The CDR3, as DNA: TGCAGTGCTAGTGTGCAGGGAATCCCCGGGACTAGCGGCTACAATGAGCAGTTCTTC. Its protein is CSASVQGIPGTSGYNEQFF. The rearrangement joins TRBV20-1 to TRBJ2-1; 11 nucleotides align to TRBD2. V shed 3 bases and J 3 bases; nucleotides not matched to a gene: 16. CDR3 length: 19 residues. Germline assignment: CDR1 DFQATT and CDR2 SNEGSKA (reference sequence).